This T cell receptor (beta chain) was sequenced in a study of T-cell reconstitution after alpha-beta-depleted transplantation in children. The CDR3 is 15 amino acids. The germline V gene encodes CDR1 SGHVS and CDR2 FNYEAQ. Deletions cut 1 base from V and 7 bases from J, with 13 bases between. In its sample, this clonotype was seen a few times. For TCRbeta, the library was prepared with unique molecular identifiers. TCRdb ran MiXCR on the PCR reads and lists one entry per CDR3 protein. The profile covers some 550,000 distinct CDR3 sequences, with approximately 20% appearing a single time and approximately 3% taken by the ten largest.

The receptor's source is a human donor who donated a stem cell graft to a child with acute lymphoblastic leukemia. The starting material was PBMCs from the stem cell graft donor, obtained from the stem cell graft. The gene calls are TRBV7-6 and TRBJ2-2; D is perhaps TRBD2 (6 bases). The CDR3 sequence is CASSLGSSAIGELFF. CDR3 in DNA: TGTGCCAGCAGCTTAGGGTCTAGCGCGATCGGGGAGCTGTTTTTT. Drawing the rest from reference TRBV7-6 and TRBJ2-2, the complete variable domain is GAGVSQSPRYKVTKRGQDVALRCDPISGHVSLYWYRQALGQGPEFLTYFNYEAQQDKSGLPNDRFSAERPEGSISTLTIQRTEQRDSAMYRCASSLGSSAIGELFFGEGSRLTVL.